The text below deals with one T cell receptor (beta chain). In blood CD8+ and CD4+ T cells, TCR beta underwent sequencing. The sample belongs to a study of CD8 T cells in Susac syndrome. RNA in amounts of roughly 0.5 to 1 ug was reverse transcribed with random hexamers. One entry per CDR3 protein, called by TCRdb with MiXCR from the immunoSEQ multiplex PCR reads. The table lists hundreds of thousands of distinct CDR3 sequences, 89% of them singletons. V gave up 6 bases and J gave up 7 bases; unmatched junction bases: 17. This CDR3 region has 16 residues. The V gene is TRBV12-3 or TRBV12-4, the J gene TRBJ2-7; TRBD1 aligns across 8 bases. Sequencing was performed on CD8+ T cells from PBMCs. The source of this sequence is a human donor with multiple sclerosis. In DNA, the CDR3 is TGTGCCAGCAGCCCCACGGGCGTCAGGGGGCAGGCGGAGCAGTACTTC. Its translation: CASSPTGVRGQAEQYF.